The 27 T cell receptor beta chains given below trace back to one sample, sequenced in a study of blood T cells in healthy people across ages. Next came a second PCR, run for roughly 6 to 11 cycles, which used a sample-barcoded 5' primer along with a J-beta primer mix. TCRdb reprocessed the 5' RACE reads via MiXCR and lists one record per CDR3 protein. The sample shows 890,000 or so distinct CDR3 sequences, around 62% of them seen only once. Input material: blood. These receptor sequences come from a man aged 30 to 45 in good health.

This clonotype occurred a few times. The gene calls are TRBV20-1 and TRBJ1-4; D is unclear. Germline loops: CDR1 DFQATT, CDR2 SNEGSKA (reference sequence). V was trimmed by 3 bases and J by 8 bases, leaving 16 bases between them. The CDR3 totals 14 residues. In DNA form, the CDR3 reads TGCAGTGCTAGTAGGACCTCTGGAGGGGAAAAACTGTTTTTT. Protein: CSASRTSGGEKLFF.

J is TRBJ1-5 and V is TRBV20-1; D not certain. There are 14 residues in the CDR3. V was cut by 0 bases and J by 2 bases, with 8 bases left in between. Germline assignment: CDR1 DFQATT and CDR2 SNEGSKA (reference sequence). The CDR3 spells CSARDRRGNQPQHF. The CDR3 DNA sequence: TGCAGTGCTAGAGATCGAAGGGGCAATCAGCCCCAGCATTTT.

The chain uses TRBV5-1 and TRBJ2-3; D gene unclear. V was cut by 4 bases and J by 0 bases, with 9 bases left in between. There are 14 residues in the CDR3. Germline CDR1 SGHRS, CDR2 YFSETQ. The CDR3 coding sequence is TGCGCCAGCAGCGGAGCCGATAGCACAGATACGCAGTATTTT. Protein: CASSGADSTDTQYF.

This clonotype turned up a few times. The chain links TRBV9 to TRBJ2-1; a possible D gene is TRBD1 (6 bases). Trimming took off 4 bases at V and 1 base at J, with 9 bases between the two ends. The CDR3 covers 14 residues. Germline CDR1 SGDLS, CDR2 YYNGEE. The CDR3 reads CASSRGFSYNEQFF. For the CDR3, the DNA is TGTGCCAGCAGCAGGGGGTTTTCCTACAATGAGCAGTTCTTC.

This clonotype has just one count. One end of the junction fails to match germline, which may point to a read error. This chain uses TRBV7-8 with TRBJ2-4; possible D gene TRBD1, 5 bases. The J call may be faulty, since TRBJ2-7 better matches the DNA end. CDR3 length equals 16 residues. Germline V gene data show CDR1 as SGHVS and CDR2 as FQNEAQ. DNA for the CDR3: TGTGCCAACAGCTTAAAACGGCGCTCAGGGTCCCACGAGCAGTACTTC. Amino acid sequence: CANSLKRRSGSHEQYF.

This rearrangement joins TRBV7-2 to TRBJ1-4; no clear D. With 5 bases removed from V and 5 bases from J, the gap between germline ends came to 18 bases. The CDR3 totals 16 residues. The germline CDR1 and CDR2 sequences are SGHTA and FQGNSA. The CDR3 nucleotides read TGTGCCAGCAGCCAAGGACCAAGGGTCCCGAATGAAAAACTGTTTTTT. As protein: CASSQGPRVPNEKLFF.

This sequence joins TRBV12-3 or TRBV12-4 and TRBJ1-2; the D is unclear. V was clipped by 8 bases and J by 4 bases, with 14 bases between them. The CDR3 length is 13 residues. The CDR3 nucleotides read TGTGCCAGCGGAGCAGTTCAAGGCTATGGCTACACCTTC. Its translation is CASGAVQGYGYTF.

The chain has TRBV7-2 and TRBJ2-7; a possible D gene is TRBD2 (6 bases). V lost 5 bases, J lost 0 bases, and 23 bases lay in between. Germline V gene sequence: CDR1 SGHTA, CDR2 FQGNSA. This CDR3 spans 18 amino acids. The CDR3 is CASSTTDGLAYSSYEQYF. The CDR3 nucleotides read TGTGCCAGCAGCACCACGGACGGCCTAGCGTACTCCTCCTACGAGCAGTACTTC.

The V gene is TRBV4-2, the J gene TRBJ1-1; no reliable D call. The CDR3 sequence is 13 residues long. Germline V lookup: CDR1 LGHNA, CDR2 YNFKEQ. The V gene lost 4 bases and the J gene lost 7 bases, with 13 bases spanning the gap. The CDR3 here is CASSLWIGDEAFF. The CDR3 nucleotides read TGTGCCAGCAGCCTATGGATCGGCGATGAAGCTTTCTTT.

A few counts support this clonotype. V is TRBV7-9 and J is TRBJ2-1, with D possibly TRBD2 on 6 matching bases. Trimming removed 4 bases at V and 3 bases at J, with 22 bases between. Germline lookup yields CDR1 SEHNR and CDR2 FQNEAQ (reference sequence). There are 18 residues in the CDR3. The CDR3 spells CASSYRGRSPGGYNEQFF. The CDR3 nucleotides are TGTGCCAGCAGCTACCGGGGAAGGAGTCCCGGGGGCTACAATGAGCAGTTCTTC. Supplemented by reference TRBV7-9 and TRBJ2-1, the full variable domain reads DTGVSQNPRHKITKRGQNVTFRCDPISEHNRLYWYRQTLGQGPEFLTYFQNEAQLEKSRLLSDRFSAERPKGSFSTLEIQRTEQGDSAMYLCASSYRGRSPGGYNEQFFGPGTRLTVL.

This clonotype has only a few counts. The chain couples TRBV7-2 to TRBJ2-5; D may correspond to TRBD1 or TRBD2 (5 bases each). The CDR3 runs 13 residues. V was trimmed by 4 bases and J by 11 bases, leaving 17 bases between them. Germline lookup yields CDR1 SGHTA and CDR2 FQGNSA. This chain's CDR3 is CASSSVGVWEQYF. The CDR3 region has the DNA TGTGCCAGCAGCTCCGTGGGGGTGTGGGAGCAGTACTTC.

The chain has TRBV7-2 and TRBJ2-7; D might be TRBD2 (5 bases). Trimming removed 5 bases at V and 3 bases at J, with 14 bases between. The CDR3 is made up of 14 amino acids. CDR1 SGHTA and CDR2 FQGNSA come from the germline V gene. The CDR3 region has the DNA TGTGCCAGCAGCCGAGCGGCAGATAACTACGAGCAGTACTTC. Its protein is CASSRAADNYEQYF.

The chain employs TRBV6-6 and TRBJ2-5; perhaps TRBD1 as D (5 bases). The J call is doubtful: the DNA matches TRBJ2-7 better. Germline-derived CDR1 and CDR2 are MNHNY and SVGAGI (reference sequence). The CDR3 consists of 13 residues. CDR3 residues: CASSYPDKYEQYF. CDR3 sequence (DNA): TGTGCCAGCAGTTACCCGGACAAGTACGAGCAGTACTTC.

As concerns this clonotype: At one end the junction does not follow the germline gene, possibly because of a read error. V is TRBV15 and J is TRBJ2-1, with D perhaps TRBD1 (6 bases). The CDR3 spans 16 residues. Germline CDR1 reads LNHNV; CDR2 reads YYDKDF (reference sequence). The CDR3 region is CATSRDPGRGYNQQFF. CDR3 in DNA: TGTGCCACCAGCAGAGATCCAGGCAGGGGATACAATCAGCAGTTCTTC. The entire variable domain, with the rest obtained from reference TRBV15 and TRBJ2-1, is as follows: DAMVIQNPRYQVTQFGKPVTLSCSQTLNHNVMYWYQQKSSQAPKLLFHYYDKDFNNEADTPDNFQSRRPNTSFCFLDIRSPGLGDTAMYLCATSRDPGRGYNQQFFGPGTRLTVL.

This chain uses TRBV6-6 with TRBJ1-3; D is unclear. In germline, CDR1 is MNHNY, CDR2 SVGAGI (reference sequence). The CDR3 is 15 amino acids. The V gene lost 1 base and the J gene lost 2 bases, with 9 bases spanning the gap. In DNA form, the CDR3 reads TGTGCCAGCAGTTACTTTCCGGAGGCTGGAAACACCATATATTTT. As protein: CASSYFPEAGNTIYF.

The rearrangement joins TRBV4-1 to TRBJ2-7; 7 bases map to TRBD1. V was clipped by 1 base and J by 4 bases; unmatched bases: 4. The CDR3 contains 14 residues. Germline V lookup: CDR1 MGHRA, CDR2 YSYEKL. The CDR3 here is CASSQVSRGYEQYF. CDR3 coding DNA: TGCGCCAGCAGCCAAGTCTCCAGGGGGTACGAGCAGTACTTC.

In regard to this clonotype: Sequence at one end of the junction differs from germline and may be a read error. The DNA for the CDR3 is TGCAATGCTGGCCCCGGGACAGGATCCTCTTATGGCTACACCTTC. Its protein is CNAGPGTGSSYGYTF. V is TRBV20-1 and J is TRBJ1-2; 8 bases match TRBD1. This CDR3 has 15 amino acids. Germline CDR1 reads DFQATT; CDR2 reads SNEGSKA (reference sequence).

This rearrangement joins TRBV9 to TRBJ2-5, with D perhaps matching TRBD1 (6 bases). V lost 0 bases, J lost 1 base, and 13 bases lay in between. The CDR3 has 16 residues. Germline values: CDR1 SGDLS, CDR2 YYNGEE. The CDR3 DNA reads TGTGCCAGCAGCGTAGGAACAGGGCAAGGCCAAGAGACCCAGTACTTC. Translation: CASSVGTGQGQETQYF.

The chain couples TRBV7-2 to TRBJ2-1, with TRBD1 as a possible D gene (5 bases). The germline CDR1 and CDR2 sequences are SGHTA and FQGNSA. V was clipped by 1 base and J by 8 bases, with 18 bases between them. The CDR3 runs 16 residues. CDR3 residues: CASSLGLAGWVDEQFF. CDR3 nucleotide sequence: TGTGCCAGCAGCTTAGGGTTGGCAGGGTGGGTAGATGAGCAGTTCTTC.

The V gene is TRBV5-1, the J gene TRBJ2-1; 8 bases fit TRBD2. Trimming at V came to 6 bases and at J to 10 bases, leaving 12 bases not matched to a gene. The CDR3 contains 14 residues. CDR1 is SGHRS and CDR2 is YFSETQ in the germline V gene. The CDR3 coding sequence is TGCGCCAGCACCCGTCGGGGGGGGCAAGGAGAGCAGTTCTTC. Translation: CASTRRGGQGEQFF.

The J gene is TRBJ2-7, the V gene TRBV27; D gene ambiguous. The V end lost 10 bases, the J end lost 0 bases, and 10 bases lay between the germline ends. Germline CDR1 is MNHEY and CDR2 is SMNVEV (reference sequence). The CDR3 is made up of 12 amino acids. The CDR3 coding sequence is TGTGCCACAGGATTAAGCTCCTACGAGCAGTACTTC. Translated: CATGLSSYEQYF.

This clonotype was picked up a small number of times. CDR3 sequence: CATSVAGVMQPQHF. The CDR3 nucleotides are TGTGCCACCAGTGTTGCAGGGGTTATGCAGCCCCAGCATTTT. J is TRBJ1-5 and V is TRBV24-1, with TRBD1 as a possible D gene (6 bases). The CDR3 consists of 14 residues. V was shortened by 5 bases and J by 7 bases, with 14 bases between the two germline ends. The germline gives CDR1 KGHDR, CDR2 SFDVKD.

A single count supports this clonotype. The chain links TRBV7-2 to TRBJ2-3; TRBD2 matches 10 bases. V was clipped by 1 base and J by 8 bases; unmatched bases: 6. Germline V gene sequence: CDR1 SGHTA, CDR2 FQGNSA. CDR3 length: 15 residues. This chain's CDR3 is CASSLDVAGGSTQYF. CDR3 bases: TGTGCCAGCAGCTTAGATGTAGCGGGGGGATCTACGCAGTATTTT.

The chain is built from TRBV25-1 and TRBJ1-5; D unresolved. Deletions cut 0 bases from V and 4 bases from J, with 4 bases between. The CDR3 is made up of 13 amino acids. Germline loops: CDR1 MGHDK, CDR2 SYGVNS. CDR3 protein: CASSEYGNQPQHF. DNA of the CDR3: TGTGCCAGCAGTGAATATGGTAATCAGCCCCAGCATTTT.

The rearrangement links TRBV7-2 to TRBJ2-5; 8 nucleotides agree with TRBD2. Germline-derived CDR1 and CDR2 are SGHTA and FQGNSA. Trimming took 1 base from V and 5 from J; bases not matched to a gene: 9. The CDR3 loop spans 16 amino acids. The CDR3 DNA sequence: TGTGCCAGCAGCTTAGGAGGGCGGGGGGCTCGGGAGACCCAGTACTTC. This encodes CASSLGGRGARETQYF.

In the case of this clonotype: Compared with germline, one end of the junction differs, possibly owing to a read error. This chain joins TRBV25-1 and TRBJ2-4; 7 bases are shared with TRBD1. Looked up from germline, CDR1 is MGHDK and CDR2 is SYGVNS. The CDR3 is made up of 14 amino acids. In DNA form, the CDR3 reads TGTGCCGCCAAGTCCCCGGGACAGACAAACATTCGGTACTTC. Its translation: CAAKSPGQTNIRYF.

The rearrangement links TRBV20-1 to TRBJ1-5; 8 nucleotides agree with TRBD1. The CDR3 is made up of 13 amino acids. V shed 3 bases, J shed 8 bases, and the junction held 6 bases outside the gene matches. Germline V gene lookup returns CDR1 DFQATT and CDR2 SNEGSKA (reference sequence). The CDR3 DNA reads TGCAGTGCTAGTAGGACAGGGAGAGAGCCCCAGCATTTT. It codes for CSASRTGREPQHF.